The 10 T cell receptor beta chains below all came from one sample that was sequenced in a study of T and B cells in COVID-19 patients. From blood, about 230-500 ng of genomic DNA served as TRB template. Multiplex PCR with BIOMED2 TRB-A/B primer pools amplified TRB rearrangements. TCRdb processed the multiplex PCR reads anew with MiXCR; each CDR3 protein has one entry. The sample has 15,000 to 20,000 distinct CDR3 sequences, approximately 37% seen once; the top ten hold 16%. Sequencing was carried out using blood. These receptor sequences come from a human donor with active COVID-19.

This clonotype showed up just a few times. The chain employs TRBV27 and TRBJ1-1; TRBD1 matches at 7 bases. The germline CDR1 and CDR2 sequences are MNHEY and SMNVEV (reference sequence). The CDR3 runs to 15 residues. Trimming removed 5 bases from V and 7 bases from J; junction bases left unmatched: 13. In DNA, the CDR3 is TGTGCCAGCAGTACCCTGACAGGGCGATTAGGTGAAGCTTTCTTT. Amino acid sequence: CASSTLTGRLGEAFF.

The V call is TRBV6-4, the J call TRBJ2-2; TRBD2 agrees at 7 bases. V shed 0 bases, J shed 5 bases, and the junction held 9 bases outside the gene matches. This CDR3 is 17 amino acids long. The V gene's germline CDR1 is MRHNA and CDR2 SNTAGT. This CDR3 is CASSDSILAGVTGELFF. The DNA of the CDR3 is TGTGCCAGCAGTGACTCGATATTGGCGGGGGTTACCGGGGAGCTGTTTTTT.

This clonotype was observed at least ten times. The genes are TRBV19 and TRBJ2-7, with TRBD1 matching 9 bases. Germline V lookup: CDR1 LNHDA, CDR2 SQIVND (reference sequence). CDR3 length equals 14 residues. V was clipped by 6 bases and J by 6 bases; unmatched bases: 9. The CDR3 here is CASRPTGGRVEQYF. CDR3 nucleotides: TGTGCCAGTAGACCGACAGGGGGGCGAGTCGAGCAGTACTTC.

The chain uses TRBV29-1 and TRBJ1-5; TRBD1 is a possible D gene (5 bases). Trimming shortened V by 5 bases and J by 6 bases, and 17 bases separated the two germline ends. Germline values: CDR1 SQVTM, CDR2 ANQGSEA. The CDR3 has 14 residues. CDR3 loop: CSVQGRRVGQPQHF. The CDR3 nucleotides are TGCAGCGTTCAGGGACGAAGGGTCGGTCAGCCCCAGCATTTT.

The chain joins TRBV19 to TRBJ2-2, with no clear D. Germline CDR1 and CDR2: LNHDA and SQIVND (reference sequence). The CDR3 is 16 residues long. Deletions cut 6 bases from V and 1 base from J, with 15 bases between. CDR3 residues: CASRARTAENTGELFF. CDR3 nucleotides: TGTGCCAGTAGGGCCAGGACGGCTGAGAACACCGGGGAGCTGTTTTTT. The complete variable domain, with remaining parts taken from reference TRBV19 and TRBJ2-2, reads DGGITQSPKYLFRKEGQNVTLSCEQNLNHDAMYWYRQDPGQGLRLIYYSQIVNDFQKGDIAEGYSVSREKKESFPLTVTSAQKNPTAFYLCASRARTAENTGELFFGEGSRLTVL.

This clonotype ranks as medium-sized (0.01 to 0.1%). The V gene is TRBV19, the J gene TRBJ1-6; TRBD1 matches at 8 bases. The CDR3 runs 14 residues. Germline-derived CDR1 and CDR2 are LNHDA and SQIVND (reference sequence). The ends lost 6 bases at V and 9 bases at J; junction bases unmatched: 7. The CDR3 is CASSQGATGSPLHF. The CDR3 nucleotides read TGTGCCAGTAGCCAGGGGGCGACGGGTTCACCCCTCCACTTT.

This clonotype was found a few times. The gene calls are TRBV10-3 and TRBJ2-5; 7 bases align to TRBD2. CDR3 length equals 13 residues. Germline values: CDR1 ENHRY, CDR2 SYGVKD. V trimming: 6 bases; J trimming: 5 bases; junction bases outside the gene matches: 6. CDR3 in amino acids: CAIRSAGVETQYF. Written as DNA, the CDR3 is TGTGCCATCAGATCGGCGGGAGTGGAGACCCAGTACTTC.

The chain links TRBV14 to TRBJ2-7; 10 nucleotides agree with TRBD2. From germline, CDR1 is SGHDN and CDR2 FVKESK. With 0 bases clipped from V and 2 bases from J, the junction kept 1 base outside the gene matches. The CDR3 loop spans 15 amino acids. CDR3 nucleotides: TGTGCCAGCAGCCAAGAAAGCGGGGGGGCCTACGAGCAGTACTTC. Protein product: CASSQESGGAYEQYF. The full variable domain, rest sourced from reference TRBV14 and TRBJ2-7, is EAGVTQFPSHSVIEKGQTVTLRCDPISGHDNLYWYRRVMGKEIKFLLHFVKESKQDESGMPNNRFLAERTGGTYSTLKVQPAELEDSGVYFCASSQESGGAYEQYFGPGTRLTVT.

This clonotype was observed a handful of times. The chain links TRBV12-3 or TRBV12-4 to TRBJ1-2; weak D call: TRBD1 (5 bases). Deletions cut 6 bases from V and 8 bases from J, with 22 bases between. CDR3 size: 15 residues. CDR3 nucleotide sequence: TGTGCCAGCAGGGGGGTTGGGAGGGTAGCGGGCGGCTACACCTTC. Residues: CASRGVGRVAGGYTF.

The chain uses TRBV10-3 and TRBJ1-2; D unresolved. V was pared by 2 bases and J by 3 bases, with 16 bases between. This CDR3 is 16 amino acids long. CDR1 and CDR2 from the germline V gene are ENHRY and SYGVKD. The CDR3 protein is CAISEPREGGHYGYTF. DNA for the CDR3: TGTGCCATCAGTGAGCCCCGGGAGGGCGGACACTATGGCTACACCTTC.